The sequence of this T cell receptor (beta chain) was determined in a study of identical twins. Findings and limits, study-wide: Insertion counts were lower in abundant cord blood beta clonotypes, a trend that memory repertoires did not show.

In the case of this clonotype: Its specificity is unknown.

In TCRdb, the 5' RACE reads were re-called with MiXCR into one record per CDR3 protein. The sample lists 550,000 to 700,000 distinct CDR3 sequences, roughly 20% occurring once. V was clipped by 6 bases and J by 5 bases, with 13 bases between them. The CDR3 has 12 amino acids. The V gene's germline CDR1 is DFQATT and CDR2 SNEGSKA (reference sequence). The same sample was also studied in work on T cells expressing NK-cell markers.

Material for sequencing was PBMCs. This TCR came from a woman between 18 and 29 years old in good health. The V call is TRBV20-1, the J call TRBJ2-5; tentative D call: TRBD2 (6 bases). DNA of the CDR3: TGCAGTGCCCGGGGGTCCTCGGAGACCCAGTACTTC. The encoded protein is CSARGSSETQYF.